This T cell receptor (beta chain) was obtained from a study of blood T cell repertoires in COVID-19. At the level of the study: Samples came from the United States, Italy and Spain, spanning acute and convalescent COVID-19.

Authors' methods: Reference gene primers were amplified, and this amplification served to estimate nucleated cell counts. The repertoire was sequenced with immunoSEQ multiplex PCR; TCRdb's copy has only in-frame clones and lacks some. D and trimming were read from the DNA, whereas the V and J calls and clone size are those reported in that table. The table lists more than 150,000 clones, around 83% of them singletons, with approximately 7% in the top ten. This clone was counted a few times. The V gene's germline CDR1 is SGHDN and CDR2 FVKESK. J was trimmed by 4 bases and V by 0 bases; bases with no gene match: 5. The CDR3 has 16 amino acids.

The TCR comes from a man in his fifties with active or convalescent COVID-19. The chain joins TRBV14 to TRBJ1-3, with 8 positions matching TRBD1. The sample was peripheral blood. The CDR3: CASSQDSQGVGNTIYF. The DNA for the CDR3 is TGTGCCAGCAGCCAAGATTCACAGGGGGTCGGAAACACCATATATTTT.